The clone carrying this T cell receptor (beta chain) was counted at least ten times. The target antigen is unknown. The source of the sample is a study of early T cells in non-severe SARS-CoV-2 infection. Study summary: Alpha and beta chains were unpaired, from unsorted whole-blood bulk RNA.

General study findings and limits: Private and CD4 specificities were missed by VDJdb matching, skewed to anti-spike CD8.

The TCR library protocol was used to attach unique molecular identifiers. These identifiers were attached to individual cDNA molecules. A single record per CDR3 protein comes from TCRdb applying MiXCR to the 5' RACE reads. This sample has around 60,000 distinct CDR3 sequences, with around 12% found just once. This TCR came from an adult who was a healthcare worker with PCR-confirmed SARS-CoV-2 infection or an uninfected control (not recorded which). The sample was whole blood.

CDR3 bases: TGTGCCAGCAGTTTCTCGACAGGGAACGAGCAGTACTTC. Its translation is CASSFSTGNEQYF. The chain is built from TRBV27 and TRBJ2-7; 7 bases agree with TRBD1. Germline loops: CDR1 MNHEY, CDR2 SMNVEV (reference sequence). The CDR3 covers 13 residues. The junction had 4 bases not matched to a gene; V was cut back by 3 bases and J by 5 bases.